These 5 T cell receptor beta chains were sequenced from one sample in a study of blood T cell repertoires in COVID-19. Assay: immunoSEQ multiplex PCR; the TCRdb copy retains only in-frame clones and omits some. The data contain roughly 260,000 clones, more than 75% of them singletons. Specimen: peripheral blood. The receptors come from a man aged 40-50 years who had recovered from COVID-19.

The chain is built from TRBV5-5 and TRBJ2-3; 8 nucleotides align to TRBD1. The germline V gene encodes CDR1 SGHKS and CDR2 YYEKEE (reference sequence). The length of the CDR3 is 18 residues. The V gene end was trimmed by 4 bases and the J gene end by 3 bases; junction bases not matched to a gene: 16. For the CDR3, the DNA is TGTGCCAGCAGCCACACCCTGTGGACAGGGACAAGGACAGATACGCAGTATTTT. The encoded protein is CASSHTLWTGTRTDTQYF.

This clone was detected only once. This chain connects TRBV5-1 to TRBJ2-3, with TRBD2 matching 13 bases. Germline assignment: CDR1 SGHRS and CDR2 YFSETQ. This CDR3 has 17 amino acids. V was pared by 4 bases and J by 0 bases, with 5 bases of the junction left unmatched. The CDR3 DNA reads TGCGCCAGCAGCCTCGGGACTAGCGGGACTAGCACAGATACGCAGTATTTT. Translating gives CASSLGTSGTSTDTQYF.

V and J are TRBV5-1 and TRBJ2-7, with 10 bases that match TRBD1. The germline gives CDR1 SGHRS, CDR2 YFSETQ. This CDR3 comprises 14 residues. V was pared by 3 bases and J by 3 bases, with 3 bases of the junction left unmatched. The CDR3 DNA is TGCGCCAGCAGCTCGGGACAGGGGTTCTACGAGCAGTACTTC. This translates into CASSSGQGFYEQYF. Filled out from reference TRBV5-1 and TRBJ2-7, the complete variable domain reads KAGVTQTPRYLIKTRGQQVTLSCSPISGHRSVSWYQQTPGQGLQFLFEYFSETQRNKGNFPGRFSGRQFSNSRSEMNVSTLELGDSALYLCASSSGQGFYEQYFGPGTRLTVT.

The chain carries TRBV9 and TRBJ1-3; no clear D. With 0 bases removed from V and 2 bases from J, the gap between germline ends came to 12 bases. This CDR3 has 16 amino acids. Germline CDR1 is SGDLS and CDR2 is YYNGEE. The CDR3: CASSVGPGLAGNTIYF. DNA of the CDR3: TGTGCCAGCAGCGTAGGTCCCGGGTTGGCTGGAAACACCATATATTTT.

V is TRBV5-4 and J is TRBJ2-2; maybe TRBD1 (6 bases). The CDR3 consists of 15 residues. Germline V CDR1 and CDR2: SGHNT, YYREEE (reference sequence). Trimming cost V 5 bases and J 2 bases, with 13 bases left between them. CDR3: CASSPGTPNTGELFF. The CDR3, as DNA: TGTGCCAGCAGTCCCGGGACACCAAACACCGGGGAGCTGTTTTTT.